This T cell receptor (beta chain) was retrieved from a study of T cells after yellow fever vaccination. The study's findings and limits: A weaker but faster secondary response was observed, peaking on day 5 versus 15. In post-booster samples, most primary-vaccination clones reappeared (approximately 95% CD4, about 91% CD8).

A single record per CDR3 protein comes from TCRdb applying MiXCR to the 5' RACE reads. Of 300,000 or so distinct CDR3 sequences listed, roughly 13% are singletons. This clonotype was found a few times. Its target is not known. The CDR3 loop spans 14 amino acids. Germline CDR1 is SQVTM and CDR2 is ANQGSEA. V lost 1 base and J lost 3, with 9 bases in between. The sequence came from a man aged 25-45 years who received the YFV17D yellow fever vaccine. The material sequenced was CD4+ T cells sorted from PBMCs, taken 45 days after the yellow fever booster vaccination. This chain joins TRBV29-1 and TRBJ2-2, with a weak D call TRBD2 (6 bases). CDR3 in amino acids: CSVEVDYYTGELFF. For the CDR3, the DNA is TGCAGCGTTGAAGTGGACTACTACACCGGGGAGCTGTTTTTT.